These 7 T cell receptor beta chains originate from one sample sequenced in a study of spatial heterogeneity in lung cancer. Regarding the study as a whole: Tracking of tumor mutation counts was seen in expanded intratumoral alpha and beta TCR counts.

Via MiXCR, TCRdb re-called the 5' RACE reads, giving one row per CDR3 protein. The sample carries about 9,500 distinct CDR3 sequences, around an eighth recorded once. Their antigens are not known. Stated time point: sample taken at primary tumor resection. The sample consisted of lung tumor tissue, taken at surgery. These receptors were collected from a male donor with early-stage non-small cell lung cancer.

In its sample, this clonotype was seen many times. The library was built for alpha chains, so this beta chain is an off-target read and its size means little. The chain is built from TRBV5-1 and TRBJ1-1, with D possibly matching TRBD1 (6 bases). This CDR3 spans 14 amino acids. Germline V CDR1 and CDR2: SGHRS, YFSETQ. V lost 1 base, J lost 5 bases, and 12 bases lay in between. CDR3 sequence (DNA): TGCGCCAGCAGCTTGTTACAGGGTAGGACTGAAGCTTTCTTT. Protein: CASSLLQGRTEAFF.

Sample share makes this clonotype large. This beta chain represents an off-target read in a library built for alpha chains; its size is of limited meaning. The chain has TRBV27 and TRBJ1-5; 12 bases fit TRBD1. Germline CDR1 is MNHEY and CDR2 is SMNVEV (reference sequence). The V and J ends lost 6 bases and 7 bases, in that order; junction bases with no gene match: 4. This CDR3 comprises 14 residues. The CDR3 here is CASSPGTGGQPQHF. The CDR3, as DNA: TGTGCCAGCAGCCCCGGGACAGGGGGCCAGCCCCAGCATTTT.

This clonotype was found many times. The library was prepared for alpha chains; this beta chain is a stray read, so its frequency means little. This chain uses TRBV20-1 with TRBJ2-1; 9 nucleotides line up with TRBD2. CDR1 is DFQATT and CDR2 is SNEGSKA in the germline V gene (reference sequence). J was trimmed by 0 bases and V by 3 bases; bases with no gene match: 9. There are 17 residues in the CDR3. CDR3 residues: CSARFSGSLSSYNEQFF. Here the CDR3 DNA reads TGCAGTGCTAGGTTTAGCGGGAGCCTGAGCTCCTACAATGAGCAGTTCTTC.

There are many counts of this clonotype. Because this beta chain is a stray read in a library intended to capture alpha chains, its abundance should not be given much weight. The chain combines TRBV27 with TRBJ2-1, with D perhaps TRBD2 (6 bases). The V gene's germline CDR1 is MNHEY and CDR2 SMNVEV (reference sequence). CDR3 length: 15 amino acids. V lost 1 base to trimming and J lost 5 bases, with 12 bases between them. CDR3 sequence (DNA): TGTGCCAGCAGTTTATGGGGGGAACCTCACAATGAGCAGTTCTTC. Protein: CASSLWGEPHNEQFF.

This clonotype was seen many times. This beta chain turned up in a library designed for alpha chains; as an off-target read, its abundance says little. V is TRBV7-9 and J is TRBJ1-5, with a weak D call TRBD1 (5 bases). CDR3 length: 15 residues. Germline V gives CDR1 SEHNR, CDR2 FQNEAQ (reference sequence). Trimming removed 0 bases from V and 0 bases from J, with 6 bases in between. CDR3 region: CASSLAGDSNQPQHF. In nucleotides, the CDR3 is TGTGCCAGCAGCTTAGCAGGGGATAGCAATCAGCCCCAGCATTTT.

Many counts were recorded for this clonotype. A library made for alpha chains picked up this beta chain off target, so its size means little. V and J are TRBV29-1 and TRBJ2-1; no clear D gene. Germline V lookup: CDR1 SQVTM, CDR2 ANQGSEA. The CDR3 is 12 amino acids. V dropped 8 bases and J dropped 2 bases, with 10 bases sitting between them. CDR3 coding DNA: TGCAGCTTAACACTTACCTACAATGAGCAGTTCTTC. Translating gives CSLTLTYNEQFF.

There are many counts of this clonotype. Little can be read into the size of this beta chain, an off-target read in a library designed for alpha chains. The chain carries TRBV5-1 and TRBJ2-3; TRBD1 matches 8 bases. V trimming: 1 base; J trimming: 4 bases; junction bases outside the gene matches: 5. Germline loops: CDR1 SGHRS, CDR2 YFSETQ. CDR3 length: 15 residues. The CDR3 region has the DNA TGCGCCAGCAGCTTGACAGGGGGAGATTCAGATACGCAGTATTTT. It encodes CASSLTGGDSDTQYF.